Below, 2 T cell receptor beta chains from the same sample are listed, as sequenced in a study of early T cells in non-severe SARS-CoV-2 infection. TCRdb recomputed calls from the 5' RACE reads with MiXCR, one row per CDR3 protein. The sample yields 75,000 to 90,000 distinct CDR3 sequences, 5% to 7% seen once. What was sequenced was whole blood. All receptors derive from an adult who was a healthcare worker with PCR-confirmed SARS-CoV-2 infection or an uninfected control (not recorded which).

This clonotype was picked up a small number of times. V and J are TRBV4-2 and TRBJ2-5; D may be TRBD1 (6 bases). CDR3 length equals 16 residues. The V end was cut by 0 bases, the J end by 3 bases, with 14 bases between. CDR1 LGHNA and CDR2 YNFKEQ come from the germline V gene. CDR3 nucleotide sequence: TGTGCCAGCAGCCAAGAATTACAGGGAAGGAAAGAGACCCAGTACTTC. Protein: CASSQELQGRKETQYF.

This clonotype was picked up a small number of times. V is TRBV7-9 and J is TRBJ1-1; D is unclear. The germline CDR1 and CDR2 sequences are SEHNR and FQNEAQ (reference sequence). The V end lost 2 bases, the J end lost 1 base, and 8 bases lay between the germline ends. The CDR3 covers 14 residues. CDR3 sequence reads: CASSLFSENTEAFF. The CDR3 DNA reads TGTGCCAGCAGCTTATTCTCCGAGAACACTGAAGCTTTCTTT.